One sample yielded the 21 T cell receptor beta chains listed below, sequenced in a study of T cells in Graves' hyperthyroidism and ophthalmopathy. Researchers took RNA transcripts and amplified the TCR beta CDR3 regions from them. The HTBI primer set drove a first-round RT-PCR of the TCR CDR3. TCRdb re-called the multiplex PCR reads through MiXCR, storing one row per CDR3 protein. The table has 450,000 to 650,000 distinct CDR3 sequences, approximately 14% seen once. Input material: blood. These receptors were collected from a woman aged 18 to 35 with Graves' ophthalmopathy.

The genes are TRBV5-5 and TRBJ1-1; 7 nucleotides match TRBD1. There are 13 residues in the CDR3. The V segment lost 4 bases and the J segment 7 bases; nucleotides outside the gene matches: 7. CDR1 is SGHKS, CDR2 YYEKEE, per germline (reference sequence). CDR3 sequence reads: CASSRDRVGEAFF. The CDR3 DNA is TGTGCCAGCAGCCGAGACAGGGTCGGTGAAGCTTTCTTT.

To note about this clonotype: A read error is possible here, since a much larger clone lies one base away. The rearrangement joins TRBV11-1 to TRBJ1-4; 8 bases align to TRBD1. Germline-derived CDR1 and CDR2 are SGHAT and FQDESV (reference sequence). Germline trimming cut 4 bases from V and 6 bases from J; bases unmatched to any gene: 10. The CDR3 totals 16 residues. CDR3 DNA sequence: TGTGCCAGCAGCTCAAGGGCAGGGGGCGACGATGAAAAACTGTTTTTT. It encodes CASSSRAGGDDEKLFF.

This clonotype was observed many times. The rearrangement joins TRBV10-3 to TRBJ2-1; 8 positions match TRBD1. Germline V gives CDR1 ENHRY, CDR2 SYGVKD. CDR3 size: 13 residues. The V segment lost 6 bases and the J segment 3 bases; nucleotides outside the gene matches: 1. The DNA for the CDR3 is TGTGCCATCAGGGACAGGGACTACAATGAGCAGTTCTTC. The encoded protein is CAIRDRDYNEQFF.

Many counts were recorded for this clonotype. The chain links TRBV2 to TRBJ1-5; D call uncertain. The CDR3 extends over 14 amino acids. From germline, CDR1 is SNHLY and CDR2 FYNNEI. Trimming stripped 3 bases from V and 1 base from J, with 7 bases between. The CDR3 sequence is CASSDLESNQPQHF. The CDR3 bases are TGTGCCAGCAGTGACTTAGAAAGCAATCAGCCCCAGCATTTT.

This clonotype was found many times. This chain joins TRBV7-6 and TRBJ2-5; D remains ambiguous. Germline lookup yields CDR1 SGHVS and CDR2 FNYEAQ. Trimming took off 4 bases at V and 5 bases at J, with 17 bases between the two ends. The length of the CDR3 is 15 residues. DNA for the CDR3: TGTGCCAGCAGCTCATGGACGGACCTCGCGGAGACCCAGTACTTC. Translating gives CASSSWTDLAETQYF.

In this sample, this clonotype turned up many times. This chain joins TRBV6-6 and TRBJ1-1; possibly TRBD1 for D (5 bases). V was cut by 0 bases and J by 3 bases, with 8 bases left in between. Per the germline V gene, CDR1 is MNHNY and CDR2 is SVGAGI (reference sequence). This CDR3 comprises 14 residues. CDR3 in DNA: TGTGCCAGCAGTTACTCGGAAGGGGACACTGAAGCTTTCTTT. Its protein product is CASSYSEGDTEAFF.

The chain carries TRBV5-4 and TRBJ1-1; 11 bases are a match to TRBD1. The CDR3 is 15 amino acids. With V trimmed by 3 bases and J by 4 bases, 5 bases remained unmatched. CDR1 and CDR2 from the germline V gene are SGHNT and YYREEE (reference sequence). The CDR3 DNA follows: TGTGCCAGCAGCTCGGGACAGGGGGTGGGCACTGAAGCTTTCTTT. The encoded protein is CASSSGQGVGTEAFF.

This clonotype was recorded a few times. The J gene is TRBJ2-2, the V gene TRBV6-5; 9 bases are a match to TRBD2. J gave up 1 base and V 2 bases, and 8 bases lay outside the gene matches. The CDR3 has 18 amino acids. CDR1 MNHEY and CDR2 SVGAGI come from the germline V gene. Written as DNA, the CDR3 is TGTGCCAGCAGTTACACGGGACTAGCAGGGGGGAACACCGGGGAGCTGTTTTTT. It encodes CASSYTGLAGGNTGELFF.

This clonotype came up a few times. The chain recombines TRBV14 with TRBJ2-2; D uncertain. V was cut by 3 bases and J by 7 bases, with 18 bases left in between. The CDR3 consists of 16 residues. CDR1 is SGHDN, CDR2 FVKESK, per germline. DNA for the CDR3: TGTGCCAGCAGCCATCGAAGGACCACCTTAGGCGGGGAGCTGTTTTTT. Translation gives CASSHRRTTLGGELFF. The whole variable domain, filled in from reference TRBV14 and TRBJ2-2, reads EAGVTQFPSHSVIEKGQTVTLRCDPISGHDNLYWYRRVMGKEIKFLLHFVKESKQDESGMPNNRFLAERTGGTYSTLKVQPAELEDSGVYFCASSHRRTTLGGELFFGEGSRLTVL.

This clonotype showed up many times. The chain recombines TRBV5-6 with TRBJ1-1, with a tentative D call TRBD1 (6 bases). V gave up 5 bases and J gave up 6 bases, with 11 bases separating them. The CDR3 is made up of 12 amino acids. CDR1 SGHDT and CDR2 YYEEEE come from the germline V gene. CDR3 amino acids: CASSQGFAEAFF. The DNA for the CDR3 is TGTGCCAGCAGTCAGGGGTTCGCTGAAGCTTTCTTT.

This clonotype was counted ten times or more. The chain combines TRBV11-3 with TRBJ2-3; the match to TRBD2 covers 7 bases. The germline gives CDR1 SGHNT, CDR2 YENEEA. The length of the CDR3 is 13 residues. V gave up 7 bases and J gave up 3 bases; unmatched junction bases: 4. The CDR3 reads CASNRGGTDTQYF. The DNA of the CDR3 is TGTGCCAGCAATCGGGGAGGGACAGATACGCAGTATTTT.

This clonotype was seen at least ten times. The chain links TRBV11-2 to TRBJ2-3; TRBD2 might be the D (7 bases). The CDR3 totals 17 residues. Germline loops: CDR1 SGHAT, CDR2 FQNNGV. The ends were cut back, 5 bases at V and 4 bases at J, with 22 bases in the middle. The CDR3 here is CASSGGGPTPLADTQYF. CDR3 DNA sequence: TGTGCCAGCAGCGGGGGGGGGCCGACGCCCCTAGCAGATACGCAGTATTTT. The full variable domain, its missing parts supplied by reference TRBV11-2 and TRBJ2-3, is EAGVAQSPRYKIIEKRQSVAFWCNPISGHATLYWYQQILGQGPKLLIQFQNNGVVDDSQLPKDRFSAERLKGVDSTLKIQPAKLEDSAVYLCASSGGGPTPLADTQYFGPGTRLTVL.

V gene TRBV18 combines with J gene TRBJ1-3; D is unclear. Germline CDR1 reads KGHSH; CDR2 reads LQKENI. The CDR3 spans 13 residues. With 3 bases removed from V and 5 bases from J, the gap between germline ends came to 8 bases. The CDR3: CASSPGVRNTIYF. The DNA of the CDR3 is TGTGCCAGCTCACCGGGAGTGAGAAACACCATATATTTT.

This clonotype showed up many times. A read error may account for a junction end that differs from germline. The rearrangement links TRBV5-1 to TRBJ2-7, with D tentatively TRBD2 (5 bases). Germline V gives CDR1 SGHRS, CDR2 YFSETQ. CDR3 length: 13 amino acids. Written as DNA, the CDR3 is TGCGCCAGCAGATTGGACTGGGCCTACGAGCAGTACTTC. Translation: CASRLDWAYEQYF.

This clonotype was picked up many times. The chain has TRBV6-1 and TRBJ1-2, with a possible D match to TRBD1 (6 bases). The CDR3 is made up of 14 amino acids. Germline V CDR1 and CDR2: MNHNS, SASEGT. Trimming removed 4 bases at V and 3 bases at J, with 12 bases between. The DNA of the CDR3 is TGTGCCAGCAGTGCCAGGACAGCCCACTATGGCTACACCTTC. It specifies CASSARTAHYGYTF.

This clonotype was detected many times. This chain connects TRBV28 to TRBJ2-3; perhaps TRBD2 as D (5 bases). The CDR3 sequence is 14 residues long. The V gene's germline CDR1 is MDHEN and CDR2 SYDVKM. Trimming took 2 bases from V and 6 from J, leaving 12 bases between them. The CDR3 DNA is TGTGCCAGCAGTTTAGCCCGACGCGGGGATACGCAGTATTTT. It is translated as CASSLARRGDTQYF.

V gene TRBV6-4 combines with J gene TRBJ2-1; TRBD2 matches at 13 bases. This CDR3 is 14 amino acids long. V was clipped by 10 bases and J by 8 bases; unmatched bases: 8. Germline V gene lookup returns CDR1 MRHNA and CDR2 SNTAGT. The CDR3 sequence: CAIFGLAGVYEQFF. Written as DNA, the CDR3 is TGTGCCATCTTTGGACTAGCGGGAGTGTATGAGCAGTTCTTC.

The chain uses TRBV6-1 and TRBJ2-7; 14 bases are a match to TRBD2. The V segment lost 8 bases and the J segment 6 bases; nucleotides outside the gene matches: 15. The CDR3 contains 17 residues. The germline CDR1 and CDR2 sequences are MNHNS and SASEGT. Here the CDR3 reads CASQGNTGLAGGGEQYF. The CDR3, as DNA: TGTGCCAGCCAAGGGAACACCGGACTAGCGGGAGGCGGCGAGCAGTACTTC.

This clonotype was seen repeatedly, ten times or more. J is TRBJ1-1 and V is TRBV6-2 or TRBV6-3; no firm D call. This CDR3 is 14 amino acids long. Deletions cut 6 bases from V and 4 bases from J, with 15 bases between. In germline, CDR1 is MNHEY, CDR2 SVGEGT. CDR3 nucleotide sequence: TGTGCCAGCAGACGGCGGTATGGCGGCACTGAAGCTTTCTTT. Translated: CASRRRYGGTEAFF.

This clonotype was seen at least ten times. This chain connects TRBV12-3 or TRBV12-4 to TRBJ2-5; D ambiguous. V was trimmed by 6 bases and J by 5 bases, leaving 10 bases between them. The CDR3 totals 12 residues. CDR3 sequence: CASSVVVETQYF. The CDR3 DNA sequence: TGTGCCAGCAGCGTGGTAGTGGAGACCCAGTACTTC.

Many counts were recorded for this clonotype. The genes are TRBV6-6 and TRBJ1-5; D is uncertain. The germline V gene has CDR1 MNHNY and CDR2 SVGAGI (reference sequence). This CDR3 is 14 amino acids long. V dropped 2 bases and J dropped 3 bases, with 8 bases sitting between them. The CDR3 nucleotides read TGTGCCAGCAGTTACGGGCCTAACAATCAGCCCCAGCATTTT. It yields the protein CASSYGPNNQPQHF.